This T cell receptor (beta chain) originates from a study of blood T cells in healthy people across ages. It was with a sample-barcoded 5' primer and a J-beta primer mix that a second PCR of roughly 7 to 12 cycles was run. TCRdb passed the 5' RACE reads through MiXCR, listing each CDR3 protein once. The sample includes 1.4 million or so distinct CDR3 sequences, roughly 43% of them seen just once. Details on this clonotype: At one end the junction does not follow the germline gene, possibly because of a read error.

Sample: blood. The clonotype was recovered from a woman under 30 in good health.

The CDR3, as DNA: TGTGCCAACTCACCTCCAGGGAGCACAGATACGCAGTATTTT. Translating gives CANSPPGSTDTQYF. The V gene is TRBV18, the J gene TRBJ2-3; tentatively, D is TRBD1 (5 bases). Germline assignment: CDR1 KGHSH and CDR2 LQKENI. The CDR3 extends over 14 amino acids.